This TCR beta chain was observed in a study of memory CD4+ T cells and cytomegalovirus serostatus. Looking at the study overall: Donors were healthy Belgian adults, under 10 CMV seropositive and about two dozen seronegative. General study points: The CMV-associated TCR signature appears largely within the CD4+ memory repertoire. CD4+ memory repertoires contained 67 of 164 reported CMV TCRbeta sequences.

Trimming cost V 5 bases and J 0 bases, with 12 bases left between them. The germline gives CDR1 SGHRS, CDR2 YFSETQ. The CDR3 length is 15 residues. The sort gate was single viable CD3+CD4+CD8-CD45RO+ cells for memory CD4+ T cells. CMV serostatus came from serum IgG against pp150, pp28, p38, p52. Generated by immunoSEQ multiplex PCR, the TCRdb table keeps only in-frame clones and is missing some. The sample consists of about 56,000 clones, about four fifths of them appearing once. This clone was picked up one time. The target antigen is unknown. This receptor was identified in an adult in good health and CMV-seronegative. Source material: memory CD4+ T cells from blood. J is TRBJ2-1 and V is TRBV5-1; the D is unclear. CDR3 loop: CASRRDTSSYNEQFF. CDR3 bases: TGCGCCAGCAGAAGAGACACGAGCTCCTACAATGAGCAGTTCTTC.